These T cell receptor beta chains were read from a single sample in a study of T cells after yellow fever vaccination. MiXCR was run by TCRdb on the 5' RACE reads, yielding one entry per CDR3 protein. The sample includes about 130,000 distinct CDR3 sequences, nearly 7.5% of them seen just once. The sample consisted of CD4+ T cells sorted from PBMCs, taken 9 to 10 days after the first yellow fever vaccination. The origin of the receptors is a young man who received the YFV17D yellow fever vaccine. The CDR3 runs from the conserved cysteine through the conserved F or W. D genes are given only for firm matches. Only some rows state a clone size, as once, few, many or a class for expanded clones.

>TRBV5-1|many|NA|TRBJ1-1
CASSLKPGWDTEAFF
TGCGCCAGCAGCTTGAAGCCAGGGTGGGACACTGAAGCTTTCTTT
>TRBV5-1|NA|NA|TRBJ2-2
CASSLGTAVSGELFF
TGCGCCAGCAGCTTAGGGACGGCCGTCTCCGGGGAGCTGTTTTTT
>TRBV14|NA|NA|TRBJ1-2
CASSQGQNYGYTF
TGTGCCAGCAGCCAAGGGCAGAACTATGGCTACACCTTC
>TRBV6-5|many|NA|TRBJ1-5
CASKSLGLWGNQPQHF
TGTGCCAGCAAGTCGCTCGGCCTGTGGGGTAATCAGCCCCAGCATTTT
>TRBV4-2|many|NA|TRBJ2-1
CASSQEGGFTSSYNEQFF
TGTGCCAGCAGCCAAGAAGGAGGCTTCACGAGCTCCTACAATGAGCAGTTCTTC
>TRBV5-4|many|NA|TRBJ2-7
CASSLHLHEQYF
TGTGCCAGCAGCTTGCATCTCCACGAGCAGTACTTC
>TRBV7-2|many|TRBD2|TRBJ2-5
CASSLDGGARETQYF
TGTGCCAGCAGCTTAGACGGGGGGGCCCGAGAGACCCAGTACTTC
>TRBV12-3/TRBV12-4|many|NA|TRBJ1-6
CASSLVSGSSPLHF
TGTGCCAGCAGTTTAGTTTCCGGGAGTTCACCCCTCCACTTT
>TRBV11-1|many|NA|TRBJ2-3
CASSGRGFTDTQYF
TGTGCCAGTTCGGGTAGGGGGTTCACAGATACGCAGTATTTT
>TRBV7-2|NA|TRBD2|TRBJ2-1
CASSLVAGGINEQFF
TGTGCCAGCAGCTTGGTAGCGGGGGGGATCAATGAGCAGTTCTTC
>TRBV11-2|NA|NA|TRBJ2-6
CASSSPRTGSSGANVLTF
TGTGCCAGCAGCTCGCCCCGGACGGGGAGCTCTGGGGCCAACGTCCTGACTTTC
>TRBV29-1|many|TRBD1|TRBJ2-7
CSARTGGYEQYF
TGCAGCGCCCGGACAGGGGGCTACGAGCAGTACTTC
>TRBV5-1|many|TRBD1|TRBJ2-2
CASSLDPGTGASGELFF
TGCGCCAGCAGCTTGGACCCCGGGACAGGGGCGTCCGGGGAGCTGTTTTTT
>TRBV5-1|many|TRBD2|TRBJ2-1
CASSAPGGPYNEQFF
TGCGCCAGCAGCGCGCCGGGAGGCCCCTACAATGAGCAGTTCTTC
>TRBV7-2|many|TRBD1|TRBJ1-3
CASSRSGQGGNTIYF
TGTGCCAGCAGCCGGTCGGGACAGGGTGGAAACACCATATATTTT
>TRBV5-1|many|NA|TRBJ2-5
CASSIGKLEGTQYF
TGCGCCAGCAGCATTGGGAAACTAGAGGGGACCCAGTACTTC
>TRBV4-3|NA|NA|TRBJ1-6
CASSQERMGARSPLHF
TGCGCCAGCAGCCAAGAAAGGATGGGCGCTCGTTCACCCCTCCACTTT
>TRBV5-1|many|NA|TRBJ2-5
CASSLAGGGGETQYF
TGCGCCAGCAGCTTGGCCGGCGGGGGCGGAGAGACCCAGTACTTC
>TRBV20-1|many|NA|TRBJ1-5
CSARDLFRLDHQPQHF
TGCAGTGCTAGGGACCTTTTCCGCTTGGACCATCAGCCCCAGCATTTT
>TRBV20-1|few|NA|TRBJ2-5
CSEDTLGETQYF
TGCAGTGAGGACACCCTCGGAGAGACCCAGTACTTC
>TRBV7-2|many|NA|TRBJ2-5
CASSLSTQAETQYF
TGTGCCAGCAGCTTATCCACACAGGCGGAGACCCAGTACTTC
>TRBV3-1|many|NA|TRBJ2-1
CASSQTRWANEQFF
TGTGCCAGCAGCCAAACTAGGTGGGCCAATGAGCAGTTCTTC
>TRBV11-2|many|NA|TRBJ1-2
CASSFRTGRLTYGYTF
TGTGCCAGCAGCTTCCGCACAGGGAGGTTGACCTATGGCTACACCTTC
>TRBV28|few|NA|TRBJ2-3
CASSPLTRDADTQYF
TGTGCCAGCAGCCCGCTGACTAGGGATGCAGATACGCAGTATTTT
>TRBV7-9|many|NA|TRBJ2-3
CASRLSSGTDTQYF
TGTGCCAGTAGGCTCAGCTCCGGCACAGATACGCAGTATTTT
>TRBV6-2/TRBV6-3|many|NA|TRBJ2-2
CASSYWLGTGELFF
TGTGCCAGCAGTTATTGGTTGGGTACCGGGGAGCTGTTTTTT
>TRBV5-6|few|NA|TRBJ2-5
CASSSQGSGGETQYF
TGTGCCAGCAGCTCCCAGGGGTCAGGTGGAGAGACCCAGTACTTC
>TRBV21-1|many|NA|TRBJ2-4
CASSKERGGGQGSAKNIQYF
TGTGCCAGCAGCAAAGAGCGGGGGGGCGGACAGGGAAGCGCCAAAAACATTCAGTACTTC
>TRBV29-1|few|TRBD2|TRBJ2-3
CSVSKAGGYTDTQYF
TGCAGCGTTTCAAAAGCGGGGGGTTACACAGATACGCAGTATTTT
>TRBV7-8|many|TRBD1|TRBJ1-1
CASSLKRDRGRTEAFF
TGTGCCAGCAGCTTAAAGAGGGACAGGGGACGCACTGAAGCTTTCTTT
>TRBV4-3|few|TRBD2|TRBJ2-1
CASSPTSGGLNEQFF
TGCGCCAGCAGCCCCACTAGCGGAGGTCTCAATGAGCAGTTCTTC
>TRBV20-1|many|NA|TRBJ1-3
CSARGSSGNTIYF
TGCAGTGCTAGGGGCAGCTCTGGAAACACCATATATTTT
>TRBV24-1|many|TRBD1|TRBJ2-1
CATSDPGTGGSEQFF
TGTGCCACCAGTGATCCCGGGACAGGGGGAAGCGAGCAGTTCTTC
>TRBV28|many|NA|TRBJ2-1
CASSPTPSPRAEYLF
TGTGCCAGCAGCCCAACCCCGTCTCCCCGGGCAGAATACCTCTTC
>TRBV24-1|few|TRBD1|TRBJ2-5
CATSDFTAGGAETQYF
TGTGCCACCAGTGATTTCACGGCAGGGGGCGCGGAGACCCAGTACTTC
>TRBV10-3|many|NA|TRBJ2-5
CAISVGTPETQYF
TGTGCCATCAGTGTAGGGACTCCAGAGACCCAGTACTTC
>TRBV7-2|few|NA|TRBJ2-5
CASSFQAVTMLETQYF
TGTGCCAGCAGCTTTCAGGCGGTGACGATGTTAGAGACCCAGTACTTC
>TRBV7-3|many|NA|TRBJ2-5
CASSTDGSQETQYF
TGTGCCAGCAGCACGGACGGATCCCAAGAGACCCAGTACTTC
>TRBV5-1|many|TRBD2|TRBJ2-1
CASARDYPYNEQFF
TGCGCCAGCGCCCGGGACTACCCCTACAATGAGCAGTTCTTC
>TRBV7-7|many|NA|TRBJ2-5
CASSPAGPQETQYF
TGTGCTAGCAGCCCCGCAGGGCCTCAAGAGACCCAGTACTTC
>TRBV20-1|few|NA|TRBJ2-5
CSALGEYQETQYF
TGCAGTGCTCTGGGGGAATACCAAGAGACCCAGTACTTC
>TRBV18|NA|NA|TRBJ2-3
CASSASGAETQYF
TGTGCCAGCTCAGCATCCGGGGCCGAAACGCAGTATTTT
>TRBV12-5|many|TRBD1|TRBJ2-1
CASGLVLRGRADEQFF
TGTGCTAGTGGTTTGGTACTAAGGGGGCGGGCGGATGAGCAGTTCTTC
>TRBV11-2|many|TRBD1|TRBJ1-1
CASSSRGRNTEAFF
TGTGCCAGCAGCTCCAGGGGGCGGAACACTGAAGCTTTCTTT
>TRBV5-1|many|NA|TRBJ2-1
CASSPNSGSYNEQFF
TGCGCCAGCAGTCCTAATAGCGGCTCCTACAATGAGCAGTTCTTC
>TRBV2|many|NA|TRBJ2-7
CASSGAGLEQYF
TGTGCCAGCAGTGGAGCAGGTCTCGAGCAGTACTTC